The present entry profiles one T cell receptor (beta chain) with its context. As handled by the study authors: For nucleated cells, counts were estimated from reference gene primer amplification. TCRdb's table, derived via immunoSEQ multiplex PCR, lists solely in-frame clones and lacks some. V and J calls and clone size follow that table, whereas D and trimming were derived from the DNA. The profile shows 15,000 to 20,000 clones, 65% to 85% of them singletons. This sample was included in a study of blood T cell repertoires in COVID-19. About the study: In each case, the material was cDNA or gDNA derived from T cells, B-cell-depleted T cells, or PBMCs.

What was sequenced was peripheral blood. The receptor was derived from a man aged 40-49 years with active or convalescent COVID-19.

The CDR3 DNA follows: TGTGCCAGCAGTGACCCGGGACAGGGTATCTACGAGCAGTACTTC. This encodes CASSDPGQGIYEQYF. J is TRBJ2-7 and V is TRBV6-4; 9 bases align to TRBD1. The J segment lost 3 bases and the V segment lost 2 bases, leaving 5 bases of the junction unmatched. This CDR3 has 15 amino acids. From germline, CDR1 is MRHNA and CDR2 SNTAGT.